The 5 T cell receptor beta chains below come from one sample, sequenced in a study of molecular identifiers for immune sequencing clone quantification. MiXCR was run by TCRdb on the PCR reads, yielding one entry per CDR3 protein. The sample carries about 68,000 distinct CDR3 sequences, 15% to 20% recorded once. Source material: naive CD8+ T cells from blood, with Jurkat cell RNA spiked in. Subset of the sample: FACS-sorted CD8+CD4-CCR7+CD45RA+ naive T cells. The receptors were gathered from a human donor in good health. Some libraries in this study had Jurkat cell RNA spiked in.

This chain connects TRBV2 to TRBJ1-2; 7 nucleotides agree with TRBD1. V lost 8 bases to trimming and J lost 2 bases; unmatched junction nucleotides: 11. This CDR3 contains 15 residues. Germline V gives CDR1 SNHLY, CDR2 FYNNEI. The CDR3 coding sequence is TGTGCCAGCGGGGATTTGGGACAGCGGAACTATGGCTACACCTTC. As protein: CASGDLGQRNYGYTF.

The table lists this clonotype with a count of one. With a much larger clone just one base away, this may be a read error. The CDR3, as DNA: TGTGCCGGCAGCTTAGTCGGTGGGTTTGGCACTGAAGCTTTCTTT. Translating it yields CAGSLVGGFGTEAFF. The rearrangement uses TRBV11-2 and TRBJ1-1; no firm D call. The germline CDR1 and CDR2 sequences are SGHAT and FQNNGV. This CDR3 is 15 amino acids long.

This clonotype was observed at least ten times. V is TRBV24-1 and J is TRBJ2-1; unclear D gene. V shed 5 bases and J shed 6 bases, with 7 bases lying between them. Per germline, CDR1 KGHDR and CDR2 SFDVKD. This CDR3 spans 12 amino acids. The CDR3 DNA sequence: TGTGCCACCAGTGGCAACAGCAATGAGCAGTTCTTC. Amino acid sequence: CATSGNSNEQFF.

The chain is built from TRBV12-3 or TRBV12-4 and TRBJ2-1; D is perhaps TRBD2 (7 bases). This CDR3 is built from 16 residues. The V gene lost 5 bases and the J gene lost 6 bases, with 20 bases spanning the gap. CDR3 loop: CASSPTGGRFVNEQFF. CDR3 nucleotide sequence: TGTGCCAGCAGTCCGACCGGGGGGCGCTTTGTCAATGAGCAGTTCTTC.

This clonotype has a count of ten or more. This sequence joins TRBV11-2 and TRBJ2-3; D ambiguous. Trimming took off 4 bases at V and 11 bases at J, with 22 bases between the two ends. The CDR3 has 15 residues. Germline V lookup: CDR1 SGHAT, CDR2 FQNNGV. The CDR3 DNA sequence: TGTGCCAGCAGCTCTACCCGCGGCTTGGAACTCCAGCAGTATTTT. Protein: CASSSTRGLELQQYF.